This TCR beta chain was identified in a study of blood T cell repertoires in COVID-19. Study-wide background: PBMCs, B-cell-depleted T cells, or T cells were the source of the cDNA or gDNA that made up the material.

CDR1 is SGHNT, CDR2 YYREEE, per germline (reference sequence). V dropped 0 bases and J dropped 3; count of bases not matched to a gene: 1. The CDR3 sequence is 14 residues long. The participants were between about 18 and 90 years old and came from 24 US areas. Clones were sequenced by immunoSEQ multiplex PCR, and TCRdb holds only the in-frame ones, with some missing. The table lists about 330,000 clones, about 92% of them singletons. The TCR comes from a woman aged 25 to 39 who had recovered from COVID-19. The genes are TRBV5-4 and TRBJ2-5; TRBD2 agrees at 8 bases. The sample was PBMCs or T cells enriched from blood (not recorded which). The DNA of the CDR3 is TGTGCCAGCAGCTTGGCGGGGGGGGAAGAGACCCAGTACTTC. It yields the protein CASSLAGGEETQYF.